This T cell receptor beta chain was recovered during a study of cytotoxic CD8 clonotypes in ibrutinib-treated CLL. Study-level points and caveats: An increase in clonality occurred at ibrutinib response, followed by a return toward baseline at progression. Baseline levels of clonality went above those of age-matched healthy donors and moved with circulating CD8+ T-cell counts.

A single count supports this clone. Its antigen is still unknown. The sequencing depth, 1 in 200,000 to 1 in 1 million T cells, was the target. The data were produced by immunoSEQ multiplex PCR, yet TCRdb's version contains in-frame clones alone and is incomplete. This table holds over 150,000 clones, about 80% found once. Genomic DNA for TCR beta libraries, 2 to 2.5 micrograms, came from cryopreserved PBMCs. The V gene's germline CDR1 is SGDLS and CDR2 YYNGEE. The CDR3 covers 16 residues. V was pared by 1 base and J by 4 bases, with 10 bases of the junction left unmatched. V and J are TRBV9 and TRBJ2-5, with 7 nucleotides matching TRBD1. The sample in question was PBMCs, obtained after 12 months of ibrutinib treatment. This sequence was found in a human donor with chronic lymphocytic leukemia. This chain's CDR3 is CASSVQGQGEPETQYF. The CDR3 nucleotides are TGTGCCAGCAGCGTACAGGGGCAGGGGGAACCAGAGACCCAGTACTTC.